This TCR beta chain was retrieved from a study of blood T cell repertoires in COVID-19. Comment on this clone: Other DNA sequences in this sample translate to the same CDR3.

V lost 3 bases and J lost 4, with 7 bases in between. From germline, CDR1 is KGHSH and CDR2 LQKENI. CDR3 length equals 13 residues. Generated by immunoSEQ multiplex PCR, the TCRdb table keeps only in-frame clones and is missing some. The sample holds approximately 210,000 clones, roughly 86% seen once. Sequencing used peripheral blood. The receptor was isolated from a woman aged 50 to 65 with active or convalescent COVID-19. V and J are TRBV18 and TRBJ2-1; perhaps TRBD2 as D (5 bases). For the CDR3, the DNA is TGTGCCAGCTCACCCGGACTTTACAATGAGCAGTTCTTC. Translating gives CASSPGLYNEQFF.